These T cell receptor beta chains were read from a single sample in a study of a mutant IDH1 vaccine in newly diagnosed glioma. Their recognized antigens are unknown. Profiled with immunoSEQ multiplex PCR; TCRdb holds only in-frame clones, not every one. The table has around 54,000 clones, roughly nine tenths seen once. Sequencing was performed on PBMCs, taken from a glioma patient whose treatment included an IDH1 peptide vaccine. These receptors were taken from a man in his forties with glioma. The CDR3 runs from the conserved cysteine through the conserved F or W.

v_gene: TRBV27
CDR3aa: CASSSEVAHEQYF

v_gene: TRBV4-3
CDR3aa: CASSRGRGTYGYTF

v_gene: TRBV19
CDR3aa: CASSIERVGSGNTIYF

v_gene: TRBV7-9
CDR3aa: CASSLLDQPQHF

v_gene: TRBV15
CDR3aa: CATSRVVGTATRQPQHF

v_gene: TRBV19
CDR3aa: CASIRQANTEAFF

v_gene: TRBV5-1
CDR3aa: CASGDPGQGVKTQYF

v_gene: TRBV7-8
CDR3aa: CASSLPQYTGELFF

v_gene: TRBV5-3
CDR3aa: CARSFRRGLAGISGYNEQFF

v_gene: TRBV7-9
CDR3aa: CASSPRLAGASSYEQYF

v_gene: TRBV9
CDR3aa: CASSAEVAGGLYEQYF

v_gene: TRBV5-1
CDR3aa: CASSQKTGGDEKLFF

v_gene: TRBV18
CDR3aa: CASSPSQDTEAFF

v_gene: TRBV27
CDR3aa: CASSLFQGLGNEQFF

v_gene: TRBV19
CDR3aa: CASSSDWQETQYF

v_gene: TRBV5-1
CDR3aa: CASSSTASAGNTIYF

v_gene: TRBV7-6
CDR3aa: CASSRKAGRGEKLFF

v_gene: TRBV5-1
CDR3aa: CASEGGYGYTF

v_gene: TRBV5-4
CDR3aa: CASSFEMNTEAFF

v_gene: TRBV5-6
CDR3aa: CASSSAQGTMGNEQFF

v_gene: TRBV6-1
CDR3aa: CASVTGTTINEQFF

v_gene: TRBV7-8
CDR3aa: CASSPRDSTNEKLFF

v_gene: TRBV12-5
CDR3aa: CASGLVLRRGTFNQPQHF

v_gene: TRBV5-1
CDR3aa: CASSLYQVTQETQYF

v_gene: TRBV4-1
CDR3aa: CASSVPGATNEKLFF

v_gene: TRBV7-6
CDR3aa: CASSPSQEEKLFF

v_gene: TRBV9
CDR3aa: CASSVIGGTEAFF

v_gene: TRBV5-5
CDR3aa: CASSRGGSNTGELFF

v_gene: TRBV5-1
CDR3aa: CASKGGPSTDTQYF

v_gene: TRBV5-6
CDR3aa: CASSRTGVLGEQYF

v_gene: TRBV7-2
CDR3aa: CASSSGLDSDEQFF

v_gene: TRBV2
CDR3aa: CASSEAGGAGGYTF

v_gene: TRBV4-1
CDR3aa: CASSQAPGANYEQYF

v_gene: TRBV6-1
CDR3aa: CASRRTSANEQFF

v_gene: TRBV7-2
CDR3aa: CASSWAGTGGEKLFF

v_gene: TRBV19
CDR3aa: CASSGQADTEAFF

v_gene: TRBV9
CDR3aa: CASSVVAGGEQYF

v_gene: TRBV29-1
CDR3aa: CSVGRDGANYGYTF

v_gene: TRBV5-1
CDR3aa: CASSLGPLNTGELFF

v_gene: TRBV20-1
CDR3aa: CSATGQVTQYF

v_gene: TRBV6-1
CDR3aa: CASSEAMAEKLFF

v_gene: TRBV12-1
CDR3aa: CASSFLSTSAIYEQYF